Each of the 18 T cell receptor beta chains below was sequenced from the same sample in a study of vaccination and CD4 T cells after COVID-19. Oncomine TCR Beta short-read sequencing was applied to DNA from cultured CD4+ T cells. TCRdb fed the PCR reads into MiXCR, producing one record per CDR3 protein. The repertoire has about 20,000 distinct CDR3 sequences, 55% of them found once; the top ten carry approximately 7.5%. The treatment was: roughly 10-day PBMC culture with coronavirus spike peptide pools or control peptides (ViraFEST assay). These receptors have no known antigen. Sample: CD4+ T cells from blood, cultured in vitro. These receptors came from a human donor who had recovered from COVID-19.

This rearrangement joins TRBV6-1 to TRBJ2-6, with D hard to call. This CDR3 is 12 amino acids long. Trimming stripped 8 bases from V and 13 bases from J, with 15 bases between. In germline, CDR1 is MNHNS, CDR2 SASEGT. The DNA of the CDR3 is TGTGCCAGCGGGATTCCAACCCGGGTCCTGACTTTC. Encoded protein: CASGIPTRVLTF.

The V and J genes are TRBV6-1 and TRBJ1-1, with D perhaps matching TRBD1 (6 bases). This CDR3 is built from 14 residues. CDR1 is MNHNS and CDR2 is SASEGT in the germline V gene. V was shortened by 6 bases and J by 4 bases, with 15 bases between the two germline ends. Here the CDR3 DNA reads TGTGCCAGCAGAAGGGACATGGCGAGCACTGAAGCTTTCTTT. Its protein is CASRRDMASTEAFF.

The V and J genes are TRBV28 and TRBJ1-2; D not resolved. This CDR3 comprises 13 residues. V shed 2 bases and J shed 0 bases, with 4 bases lying between them. CDR1 MDHEN and CDR2 SYDVKM come from the germline V gene. The CDR3 region is CASSLGSNYGYTF. The CDR3, as DNA: TGTGCCAGCAGTTTAGGGTCTAACTATGGCTACACCTTC.

The chain links TRBV7-9 to TRBJ2-7, with D uncertain. From germline, CDR1 is SEHNR and CDR2 FQNEAQ (reference sequence). The length of the CDR3 is 18 residues. Trimming took off 1 base at V and 9 bases at J, with 28 bases between the two ends. This CDR3 reads CASSLGDATDDPHGWQYF. CDR3 in DNA: TGTGCCAGCAGCTTAGGGGATGCGACGGATGATCCCCACGGGTGGCAGTACTTC. The full variable domain, with the rest looked up from reference TRBV7-9 and TRBJ2-7, is DTGVSQNPRHKITKRGQNVTFRCDPISEHNRLYWYRQTLGQGPEFLTYFQNEAQLEKSRLLSDRFSAERPKGSFSTLEIQRTEQGDSAMYLCASSLGDATDDPHGWQYFGPGTRLTVT.

The chain links TRBV19 to TRBJ1-2, with D uncertain. The CDR3 spans 13 residues. Per germline, CDR1 LNHDA and CDR2 SQIVND (reference sequence). Trimming stripped 4 bases from V and 2 bases from J, with 8 bases between. The CDR3 bases are TGTGCCAGTAGTACCGGTGCCAACTATGGCTACACCTTC. Translating it yields CASSTGANYGYTF. The variable domain in full, completed from reference TRBV19 and TRBJ1-2, reads DGGITQSPKYLFRKEGQNVTLSCEQNLNHDAMYWYRQDPGQGLRLIYYSQIVNDFQKGDIAEGYSVSREKKESFPLTVTSAQKNPTAFYLCASSTGANYGYTFGSGTRLTVV.

This clonotype was seen a handful of times. The genes are TRBV19 and TRBJ1-2; 8 bases are a match to TRBD1. Germline V gene data show CDR1 as LNHDA and CDR2 as SQIVND (reference sequence). There are 15 residues in the CDR3. V lost 6 bases, J lost 4 bases, and 10 bases stayed unmatched. The CDR3 reads CASRRGRGHVYGYTF. The CDR3 DNA reads TGTGCCAGTAGGAGAGGCAGGGGGCACGTCTATGGCTACACCTTC. Drawing the rest from reference TRBV19 and TRBJ1-2, the complete variable domain is DGGITQSPKYLFRKEGQNVTLSCEQNLNHDAMYWYRQDPGQGLRLIYYSQIVNDFQKGDIAEGYSVSREKKESFPLTVTSAQKNPTAFYLCASRRGRGHVYGYTFGSGTRLTVV.

The gene calls are TRBV15 and TRBJ2-7; 9 positions agree with TRBD2. Germline loops: CDR1 LNHNV, CDR2 YYDKDF (reference sequence). J lost 5 bases, V lost 5 bases, and 13 bases had no gene match. The CDR3 length is 16 residues. The CDR3 protein is CATSRTRVAGVDEQYF. For the CDR3, the DNA is TGTGCCACCAGCCGAACGAGGGTAGCGGGAGTGGACGAGCAGTACTTC.

A few counts support this clonotype. The V and J genes are TRBV27 and TRBJ1-2; no clear D gene. This CDR3 contains 13 residues. Germline CDR1 MNHEY, CDR2 SMNVEV (reference sequence). Trimming cost V 8 bases and J 8 bases, with 18 bases left between them. The DNA of the CDR3 is TGTGCCAGCCGACCGGGAGGTGGAGACGGCTACACCTTC. This translates into CASRPGGGDGYTF.

The J gene is TRBJ2-3, the V gene TRBV2; maybe TRBD2 (6 bases). The V gene lost 3 bases and the J gene lost 1 base, with 8 bases spanning the gap. The CDR3 contains 14 residues. Germline V CDR1 and CDR2: SNHLY, FYNNEI. In DNA, the CDR3 is TGTGCCAGCAGTGAGGGGGGAGGCACAGATACGCAGTATTTT. Translated, it gives CASSEGGGTDTQYF.

The V gene is TRBV20-1, the J gene TRBJ1-4; no reliable D call. The germline V gene has CDR1 DFQATT and CDR2 SNEGSKA (reference sequence). Trimming left V 5 bases short and J 5 bases short, with 12 bases between. This CDR3 region has 13 residues. The CDR3 loop is CSASHAFNEKLFF. As DNA, the CDR3 is TGCAGTGCTTCACACGCGTTCAATGAAAAACTGTTTTTT.

The chain uses TRBV12-3 or TRBV12-4 and TRBJ2-3, with TRBD2 matching 10 bases. The CDR3 spans 16 residues. Germline trimming cut 5 bases from V and 5 bases from J; bases unmatched to any gene: 10. The CDR3 is CASSPLEREGVDTQYF. The CDR3 region has the DNA TGTGCCAGCAGTCCCCTAGAGCGGGAGGGGGTAGATACGCAGTATTTT.

This chain joins TRBV10-3 and TRBJ1-2; 9 bases line up with TRBD1. The trim removed 5 bases at V and 2 bases at J, leaving 3 bases unmatched. CDR1 is ENHRY, CDR2 SYGVKD, per germline. The CDR3 spans 14 residues. The CDR3 loop is CAISRGQGNYGYTF. The CDR3 DNA is TGTGCCATCAGTAGGGGACAGGGAAACTATGGCTACACCTTC.

The table lists this clonotype with a count of one. CDR3 sequence: CASSRLLLAGGADTQYF. For the CDR3, the DNA is TGTGCCAGCAGCCGCTTACTACTAGCGGGAGGAGCAGATACGCAGTATTTT. V usage is TRBV3-1 and J usage is TRBJ2-3, with 12 bases fitting TRBD2. Trimming removed 4 bases from V and 4 bases from J; junction bases left unmatched: 9. CDR3 length: 17 amino acids. The germline V gene encodes CDR1 LGHDT and CDR2 YNNKEL (reference sequence).

The chain has TRBV19 and TRBJ2-5, with TRBD1 matching 11 bases. After removal of 4 bases from V and 5 bases from J, the junction contained 9 bases not matched to a gene. The CDR3 has 16 amino acids. Per germline, CDR1 LNHDA and CDR2 SQIVND (reference sequence). CDR3: CASSTRGQGGKETQYF. The CDR3 nucleotides read TGTGCCAGTAGTACACGGGGACAGGGGGGAAAGGAGACCCAGTACTTC.

The genes are TRBV6-5 and TRBJ2-3; no firm D call. The CDR3 loop spans 11 amino acids. Trimming cost V 4 bases and J 5 bases, with 4 bases left between them. From germline, CDR1 is MNHEY and CDR2 SVGAGI. CDR3 coding DNA: TGTGCCAGCAGTTCTGAAGATACGCAGTATTTT. Its translation is CASSSEDTQYF.

This clonotype was seen a handful of times. The V and J genes are TRBV15 and TRBJ2-3; tentatively, D is TRBD2 (6 bases). CDR3 length equals 14 residues. Trimming left V 5 bases short and J 5 bases short, with 14 bases between. Germline V gives CDR1 LNHNV, CDR2 YYDKDF (reference sequence). Here the CDR3 reads CATSPLGRRDTQYF. The CDR3 DNA reads TGTGCCACCAGCCCCTTAGGGAGGAGAGATACGCAGTATTTT.

The chain links TRBV10-1 to TRBJ2-5; the match to TRBD1 covers 8 bases. V lost 6 bases to trimming and J lost 2 bases; unmatched junction nucleotides: 8. This CDR3 is 15 amino acids long. The germline gives CDR1 WNHNN, CDR2 SYGVQD (reference sequence). The DNA for the CDR3 is TGCGCCAGCAGCCCAGGACAGGGCGCTCAAGAGACCCAGTACTTC. It specifies CASSPGQGAQETQYF.

The table lists this clonotype with a count of one. V usage is TRBV12-3 or TRBV12-4 and J usage is TRBJ2-1, with D perhaps assigned TRBD1 or TRBD2 (5 bases each). The CDR3 contains 12 residues. Trimming shortened V by 6 bases and J by 7 bases, and 10 bases separated the two germline ends. The CDR3 DNA reads TGTGCCAGCAGCCCTGAGGGGAATGAGCAGTTCTTC. Translated: CASSPEGNEQFF.